The present entry profiles one TCR beta chain with its context. As yet, its antigen is unknown. The assay was immunoSEQ multiplex PCR, and TCRdb's table has in-frame clones only and misses some. The table has approximately 68,000 clones, 80% to 95% seen once. This sample stems from a study of OX40 agonist ivuxolimab in advanced cancers. Trimming took 3 bases from V and 10 from J, leaving 14 bases between them. CDR3 length equals 14 residues. CDR1 and CDR2 (germline): SGHNT, YYREEE (reference sequence). General study findings and limits: In general, CD8+ T cells held more expanded clones than CD4+ did, on average. The investigators did not determine what antigen specificity the expanded peripheral T cells had.

This TCR was recovered from an adult with an advanced solid tumor such as melanoma, head and neck, liver or kidney cancer. The specimen comprised CD4+ or CD8+ T cells sorted from blood, sampled in a trial of the OX40 agonist ivuxolimab. The chain links TRBV5-4 to TRBJ1-6; maybe TRBD1 (5 bases). CDR3 residues: CASSSRVWGSPLHF. The CDR3, as DNA: TGTGCCAGCAGCTCCAGGGTGTGGGGATCACCCCTCCACTTT. The full variable domain, rest sourced from reference TRBV5-4 and TRBJ1-6, is ETGVTQSPTHLIKTRGQQVTLRCSSQSGHNTVSWYQQALGQGPQFIFQYYREEENGRGNFPPRFSGLQFPNYSSELNVNALELDDSALYLCASSSRVWGSPLHFGNGTRLTVT.